Listed here are 17 T cell receptor beta chains from one sample, sequenced in a study of blood T cell repertoires in COVID-19. Measured with immunoSEQ multiplex PCR; TCRdb has only the in-frame clones, and not every one. Of 650,000 to 800,000 clones in the sample, just under 90% were seen once. The sequencing input was peripheral blood. All receptors derive from a young woman with acute or convalescent COVID-19.

This chain uses TRBV4-3 with TRBJ2-3; D is perhaps TRBD2 (6 bases). V dropped 0 bases and J dropped 2 bases, with 15 bases sitting between them. There are 17 residues in the CDR3. Germline V gene data show CDR1 as LGHNA and CDR2 as YSLEER. The CDR3 DNA reads as TGCGCCAGCAGCCAAGATTTGACTAGTATAATCACAGATACGCAGTATTTT. Its protein product is CASSQDLTSIITDTQYF.

In this sample, this clone turned up once. CDR3: CAIRGTGAETQYF. CDR3 sequence (DNA): TGTGCCATCAGGGGTACAGGGGCTGAGACCCAGTACTTC. The chain employs TRBV10-3 and TRBJ2-5; 7 bases line up with TRBD1. CDR3 length equals 13 residues. V dropped 6 bases and J dropped 5; count of bases not matched to a gene: 6. From germline, CDR1 is ENHRY and CDR2 SYGVKD.

The chain is built from TRBV5-1 and TRBJ2-7, with 10 bases lining up with TRBD1. The J segment lost 6 bases and the V segment lost 0 bases, leaving 9 bases of the junction unmatched. Germline V CDR1 and CDR2: SGHRS, YFSETQ. This CDR3 is built from 16 residues. The CDR3 DNA reads as TGCGCCAGCAGCTTGGCCCCGACAGGGGGCGCATCCGAGCAGTACTTC. Amino acids: CASSLAPTGGASEQYF.

This chain uses TRBV2 with TRBJ2-5; 8 bases agree with TRBD2. Unmatched junction bases numbered 13, after V lost 6 bases and J lost 1 base. This CDR3 comprises 17 residues. Germline assignment: CDR1 SNHLY and CDR2 FYNNEI. The CDR3 here is CASSTPFSGDLQETQYF. Here the CDR3 DNA reads TGTGCCAGCAGCACTCCTTTTAGCGGGGATCTCCAAGAGACCCAGTACTTC. Together with reference TRBV2 and TRBJ2-5, the CDR3 gives the full variable domain: EPEVTQTPSHQVTQMGQEVILRCVPISNHLYFYWYRQILGQKVEFLVSFYNNEISEKSEIFDDQFSVERPDGSNFTLKIRSTKLEDSAMYFCASSTPFSGDLQETQYFGPGTRLLVL.

The J gene is TRBJ1-1, the V gene TRBV5-1; D perhaps matches TRBD1 (5 bases). The CDR3 runs 11 residues. Germline CDR1 reads SGHRS; CDR2 reads YFSETQ. Trimming stripped 6 bases from V and 4 bases from J, with 7 bases between. For the CDR3, the DNA is TGCGCCAGCAAAGGGGCCACTGAAGCTTTCTTT. Translated: CASKGATEAFF.

The DNA for the CDR3 is TGTGCCAGCAGTACCGGGACAGGGGGCCCCGAGCAGTACTTC. Translation: CASSTGTGGPEQYF. This sequence joins TRBV2 and TRBJ2-7; the match to TRBD1 covers 12 bases. Trimming cost V 5 bases and J 6 bases; bases outside gene matches: 5. The CDR3 sequence is 14 residues long. The germline CDR1 and CDR2 sequences are SNHLY and FYNNEI.

V and J are TRBV9 and TRBJ2-4; 8 bases map to TRBD1. CDR3 length: 16 residues. Germline V CDR1 and CDR2: SGDLS, YYNGEE. The V and J ends lost 4 bases and 1 base, in that order; junction bases with no gene match: 7. CDR3 loop: CASSKTGGAAKNIQYF. CDR3 sequence (DNA): TGTGCCAGCAGCAAAACAGGGGGTGCCGCCAAAAACATTCAGTACTTC.

V is TRBV25-1 and J is TRBJ2-7, with 7 positions matching TRBD1. Per the germline V gene, CDR1 is MGHDK and CDR2 is SYGVNS. After removal of 8 bases from V and 1 base from J, the junction contained 2 bases not matched to a gene. This CDR3 has 12 residues. The CDR3 DNA sequence: TGTGCCAGCGGACAGGTTTCCTACGAGCAGTACTTC. Translated, it gives CASGQVSYEQYF.

The chain has TRBV4-3 and TRBJ1-2; TRBD1 matches at 7 bases. The CDR3 spans 16 residues. Germline values: CDR1 LGHNA, CDR2 YSLEER. J was trimmed by 3 bases and V by 4 bases; bases with no gene match: 11. In nucleotides, the CDR3 is TGCGCCAGCAGCCTCCGGGAGGGGGCGCGGGACTATGGCTACACCTTC. Protein: CASSLREGARDYGYTF.

V and J are TRBV30 and TRBJ1-2, with a tentative D call TRBD1 (6 bases). CDR1 is GTSNPN and CDR2 is SVGIG in the germline V gene (reference sequence). The CDR3 has 13 amino acids. The V gene lost 7 bases and the J gene lost 1 base, with 13 bases spanning the gap. This CDR3 is CAYSGALNYGYTF. CDR3 sequence (DNA): TGTGCCTACTCAGGGGCCCTTAACTATGGCTACACCTTC.

The chain combines TRBV27 with TRBJ1-6, with a possible D match to TRBD1 (5 bases). Trimming took 4 bases from V and 6 from J, leaving 16 bases between them. The CDR3 covers 16 residues. CDR1 is MNHEY, CDR2 SMNVEV, per germline (reference sequence). CDR3 DNA: TGTGCCAGCAGTTGGGACTGGGGTTCCCGTAATTCACCCCTCCACTTT. Translated: CASSWDWGSRNSPLHF.

V gene TRBV7-9 combines with J gene TRBJ2-3; 9 bases match TRBD2. Germline V gene data show CDR1 as SEHNR and CDR2 as FQNEAQ (reference sequence). The CDR3 length is 16 residues. The junction had 9 bases not matched to a gene; V was cut back by 4 bases and J by 4 bases. Here the CDR3 reads CASSSGGGGAADTQYF. The CDR3 DNA is TGTGCCAGCAGCTCGGGAGGCGGGGGGGCGGCAGATACGCAGTATTTT.

The chain uses TRBV28 and TRBJ2-7; 10 bases map to TRBD1. CDR3 length equals 15 residues. CDR1 and CDR2 (germline): MDHEN, SYDVKM. With V trimmed by 2 bases and J by 2 bases, 3 bases remained unmatched. CDR3 nucleotides: TGTGCCAGCAGTTTAACCGGGACAGGGGCCTACGAGCAGTACTTC. Its protein is CASSLTGTGAYEQYF.

The V and J genes are TRBV6-2 or TRBV6-3 and TRBJ1-4; weak D call: TRBD1 (5 bases). CDR3 length: 14 amino acids. The V gene's germline CDR1 is MNHEY and CDR2 SVGEGT. V was clipped by 5 bases and J by 0 bases, with 7 bases between them. The CDR3 region has the DNA TGTGCCAGCAGTACAGGACCAACTAATGAAAAACTGTTTTTT. Encoded protein: CASSTGPTNEKLFF.

This rearrangement joins TRBV21-1 to TRBJ1-2; the table calls TRBD1, which could not be checked here. TRBV21-1 is a documented pseudogene. The CDR3 is made up of 14 amino acids. The CDR3 DNA reads TGTGCCAGCAGCAAGGGACAACCAAACTATGGCTACACCTTC. This codes for CASSKGQPNYGYTF.

The chain combines TRBV7-9 with TRBJ2-5; TRBD1 matches 7 bases. J was trimmed by 1 base and V by 3 bases; bases with no gene match: 5. The CDR3 runs 15 residues. Germline CDR1 SEHNR, CDR2 FQNEAQ (reference sequence). The DNA for the CDR3 is TGTGCCAGCAGCTTCCCGGGACAGCCCCAAGAGACCCAGTACTTC. This gives the protein CASSFPGQPQETQYF.

The CDR3: CASSIARDRSNEKLFF. CDR3 sequence (DNA): TGTGCCAGCAGCATCGCTCGGGACAGGTCGAATGAAAAACTGTTTTTT. This chain connects TRBV5-4 to TRBJ1-4; TRBD1 matches at 8 bases. The germline V gene has CDR1 SGHNT and CDR2 YYREEE (reference sequence). The CDR3 is made up of 16 amino acids. The V segment lost 4 bases and the J segment 5 bases; nucleotides outside the gene matches: 10.